This TCR beta chain stems from a study of blood T cell repertoires in COVID-19. Study details: Sites in the United States, Italy and Spain provided acute and convalescent COVID-19 samples. In each case, the material was cDNA or gDNA derived from T cells, B-cell-depleted T cells, or PBMCs.

CDR3 length: 15 amino acids. V lost 6 bases, J lost 4 bases, and 16 bases lay in between. Germline CDR1 and CDR2: KGHSH and LQKENI. Per the study methods: Amplified reference gene primers provided the basis for estimating nucleated cell counts. TCRdb's table, derived via immunoSEQ multiplex PCR, lists solely in-frame clones and lacks some. The V and J calls and clone size come from that table; D and trimming were worked out from the DNA. In the table there are 65,000 to 85,000 clones, 75% to 95% of which are singletons. What was sequenced was peripheral blood. This chain joins TRBV18 and TRBJ2-1, with a weak D call TRBD2 (5 bases). The sequence derives from a human donor in a cohort sampled during active COVID-19. In DNA form, the CDR3 reads TGTGCCAGCTCCCCCGGGCCATCGGGATACAATGAGCAGTTCTTC. Amino acids: CASSPGPSGYNEQFF.